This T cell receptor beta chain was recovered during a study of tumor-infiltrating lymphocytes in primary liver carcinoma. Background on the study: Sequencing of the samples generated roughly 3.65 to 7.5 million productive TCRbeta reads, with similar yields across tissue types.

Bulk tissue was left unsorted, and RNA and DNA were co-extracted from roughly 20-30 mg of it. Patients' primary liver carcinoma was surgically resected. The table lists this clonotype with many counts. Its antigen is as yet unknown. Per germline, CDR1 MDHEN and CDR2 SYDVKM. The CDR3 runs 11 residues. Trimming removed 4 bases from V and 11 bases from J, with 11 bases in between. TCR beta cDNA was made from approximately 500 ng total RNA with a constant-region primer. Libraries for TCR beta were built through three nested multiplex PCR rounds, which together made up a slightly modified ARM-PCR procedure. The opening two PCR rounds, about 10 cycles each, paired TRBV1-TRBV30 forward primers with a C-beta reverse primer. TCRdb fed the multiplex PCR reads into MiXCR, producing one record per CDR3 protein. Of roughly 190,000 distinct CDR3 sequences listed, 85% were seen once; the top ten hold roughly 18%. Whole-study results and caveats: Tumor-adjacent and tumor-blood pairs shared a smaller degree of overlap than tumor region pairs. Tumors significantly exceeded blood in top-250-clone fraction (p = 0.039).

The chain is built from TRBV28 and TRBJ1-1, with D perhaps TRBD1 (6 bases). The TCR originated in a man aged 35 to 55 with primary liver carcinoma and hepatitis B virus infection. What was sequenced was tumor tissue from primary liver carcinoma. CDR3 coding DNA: TGTGCCAGCAGTTACCGACAGGAGGCTTTCTTT. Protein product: CASSYRQEAFF.